Below are 7 T cell receptor beta chains sequenced from a single sample in a study of Ad26.COV2.S vaccination and SARS-CoV-2 variants. This table comes from immunoSEQ multiplex PCR, and its TCRdb copy is limited to in-frame clones, with some not included. The sample includes more than 150,000 clones, about 83% of them seen just once. The source was peripheral blood, collected after recovery from COVID-19. The receptors were sampled from a human donor who had recovered from COVID-19.

The genes are TRBV3-1 (or the pseudogene TRBV3-2) and TRBJ2-3, with 9 bases identical to TRBD2. CDR1 and CDR2 from the germline V gene are LGHDT and YNNKEL (reference sequence). CDR3 length: 19 amino acids. J lost 2 bases, V lost 0 bases, and 12 bases had no gene match. The CDR3 region has the DNA TGTGCCAGCAGCCAAGAAACCCCTCCTCTAGCGGGGAACACAGATACGCAGTATTTT. As protein: CASSQETPPLAGNTDTQYF.

This chain uses TRBV19 with TRBJ2-4; 10 nucleotides agree with TRBD1. The V segment lost 3 bases and the J segment 2 bases; nucleotides outside the gene matches: 7. Germline CDR1 reads LNHDA; CDR2 reads SQIVND (reference sequence). This CDR3 is 17 amino acids long. The CDR3 loop is CASSIRDRGTPKNIQYF. The CDR3 region has the DNA TGTGCCAGTAGTATTCGGGACAGGGGAACTCCCAAAAACATTCAGTACTTC.

This chain links TRBV10-3 with TRBJ1-5, with 7 bases matching TRBD1. The junction had 10 bases not matched to a gene; V was cut back by 6 bases and J by 2 bases. Germline loops: CDR1 ENHRY, CDR2 SYGVKD. The CDR3 contains 16 residues. The CDR3, as DNA: TGTGCCATCAGCGGGACAGACATTAATGGCAATCAGCCCCAGCATTTT. Protein: CAISGTDINGNQPQHF.

V usage is TRBV5-4 and J usage is TRBJ2-4; D call uncertain. V lost 0 bases and J lost 0, with 4 bases in between. Germline lookup yields CDR1 SGHNT and CDR2 YYREEE (reference sequence). This CDR3 has 14 amino acids. The chain's CDR3 is CASSLETAKNIQYF. CDR3 bases: TGTGCCAGCAGCTTGGAGACAGCCAAAAACATTCAGTACTTC.

The chain has TRBV7-2 and TRBJ2-1; D might be TRBD1 (6 bases). This CDR3 is 17 amino acids long. Looked up from germline, CDR1 is SGHTA and CDR2 is FQGNSA. Trimming left V 2 bases short and J 2 bases short, with 16 bases between. The CDR3 spells CASSLTQGTRPYNEQFF. The CDR3 nucleotides read TGTGCCAGCAGCTTAACCCAGGGGACGCGTCCCTACAATGAGCAGTTCTTC. The full variable domain, completed using reference TRBV7-2 and TRBJ2-1, is GAGVSQSPSNKVTEKGKDVELRCDPISGHTALYWYRQSLGQGLEFLIYFQGNSAPDKSGLPSDRFSAERTGGSVSTLTIQRTQQEDSAVYLCASSLTQGTRPYNEQFFGPGTRLTVL.

The chain combines TRBV2 with TRBJ2-7; D call uncertain. Germline values: CDR1 SNHLY, CDR2 FYNNEI. V gave up 4 bases and J gave up 2 bases, with 6 bases separating them. The CDR3 extends over 12 amino acids. The CDR3, as DNA: TGTGCCAGCAGTGCAAAAGCCTACGAGCAGTACTTC. It encodes CASSAKAYEQYF.

The sample holds a few counts of this clone. The rearrangement links TRBV29-1 to TRBJ2-1; D might be TRBD1 (5 bases). The CDR3 spans 14 residues. The V gene's germline CDR1 is SQVTM and CDR2 ANQGSEA. V shed 4 bases and J shed 7 bases, with 17 bases lying between them. The CDR3 region has the DNA TGCAGCGTTGGTGGGGCAGGGTTAAATAATGAGCAGTTCTTC. This gives the protein CSVGGAGLNNEQFF.